This T cell receptor beta chain emerged from a study of cytomegalovirus exposure and HLA in healthy donors. Researchers ran the PCR with 60 Vbeta and 13 Jbeta primers. Method: immunoSEQ multiplex PCR; TCRdb's copy keeps in-frame clones and lacks some. The sample contains 160,000 or so clones, around 73% of which appear only once. The clonotype comes from a male donor in good health and CMV-seronegative. Sequencing was carried out using PBMCs.

Written as DNA, the CDR3 is TGTGCCATCAGTGAGAATGAGGGAACCTCTGGAAACACCATATATTTT. Protein: CAISENEGTSGNTIYF. The chain employs TRBV10-3 and TRBJ1-3; no definite D call. The CDR3 runs 16 residues. Trimming pared 2 bases from V and 0 bases from J, leaving 11 bases between. Looked up from germline, CDR1 is ENHRY and CDR2 is SYGVKD.